Presented here are 2 T cell receptor beta chains from one specimen sequenced in a study of T cell responses to AZD1222 COVID-19 vaccine (dated by TCRdb to 2020 to 2022). The time point label here, explained by the study, means: baseline before first vaccination. The library came from the immunoSEQ multiplex PCR assay. TCRdb took this table from immuneACCESS and kept in-frame rearrangements with V and J called. Such tables lack part of the clones; where checked against another copy, unresolved V genes explain under half of the gap, and the rest is unexplained. The sample yields about 68,000 clones; around four fifths were counted once. About 12% of the sample goes to the ten largest clones. Specimen: peripheral blood, collected on day 0 of AZD1222 vaccination. These receptors all stem from an adult in good health.

The genes are TRBV10-2 and TRBJ1-1; D possibly corresponds to TRBD1 (5 bases). V was clipped by 6 bases and J by 1 base, with 12 bases between them. Germline CDR1 reads WSHSY; CDR2 reads SAAADI. The length of the CDR3 is 14 residues. CDR3 DNA: TGCGCCAGCAGCCTCAGGGTTTCGAACACTGAAGCTTTCTTT. It yields the protein CASSLRVSNTEAFF.

This rearrangement joins TRBV6-6 to TRBJ2-7, with TRBD1 matching 8 bases. Germline-derived CDR1 and CDR2 are MNHNY and SVGAGI (reference sequence). The CDR3 length is 14 residues. J gave up 5 bases and V 2 bases, and 5 bases lay outside the gene matches. The CDR3, as DNA: TGTGCCAGCAGTTACCCCGGACAGGGCCACGAGCAGTACTTC. Amino acids: CASSYPGQGHEQYF.